These 23 T cell receptor beta chains originate from one sample sequenced in a study of a mutant IDH1 vaccine in newly diagnosed glioma. Measured with immunoSEQ multiplex PCR; TCRdb has only the in-frame clones, and not every one. The sample includes 38,000 or so clones, approximately 90% of them seen just once. Specified time point: week 5, during vaccination. Vaccination comprised doses that each held 300 ug of mutant IDH1 20-mer peptide, plus topical imiquimod. No cognate antigen is known for these TCRs. The specimen was PBMCs, collected from a glioma patient whose treatment included an IDH1 peptide vaccine. These receptors all come from a middle-aged man with glioma.

This chain uses TRBV6-5 with TRBJ2-2, with 8 nucleotides matching TRBD2. Per the germline V gene, CDR1 is MNHEY and CDR2 is SVGAGI. J lost 1 base, V lost 5 bases, and 3 bases had no gene match. This CDR3 comprises 15 residues. For the CDR3, the DNA is TGTGCCAGCAGTCCCAGCGGGGGGAACACCGGGGAGCTGTTTTTT. Amino acid sequence: CASSPSGGNTGELFF.

This clone was found once. This chain links TRBV7-2 with TRBJ2-3, with TRBD2 matching 9 bases. The CDR3 is 15 residues long. CDR1 and CDR2 (germline): SGHTA, FQGNSA. The V and J ends lost 5 bases and 5 bases, in that order; junction bases with no gene match: 8. The CDR3 loop is CASSQSGRFRDTQYF. The CDR3 DNA sequence: TGTGCCAGCAGCCAAAGCGGGAGGTTTAGAGATACGCAGTATTTT. Based on the CDR3 plus reference TRBV7-2 and TRBJ2-3, the full variable domain is GAGVSQSPSNKVTEKGKDVELRCDPISGHTALYWYRQSLGQGLEFLIYFQGNSAPDKSGLPSDRFSAERTGGSVSTLTIQRTQQEDSAVYLCASSQSGRFRDTQYFGPGTRLTVL.

The V call is TRBV7-2, the J call TRBJ1-1; D remains unclear. CDR1 is SGHTA, CDR2 FQGNSA, per germline. Deletions cut 2 bases from V and 10 bases from J, with 14 bases between. This CDR3 has 13 residues. CDR3 nucleotides: TGTGCCAGCAGCTTAATCGATTCTGGAGGAGCTTTCTTT. This codes for CASSLIDSGGAFF.

This chain connects TRBV2 to TRBJ2-1, with D tentatively TRBD1 (6 bases). Trimming removed 5 bases at V and 7 bases at J, with 18 bases between. CDR1 and CDR2 (germline): SNHLY, FYNNEI. CDR3 size: 15 residues. Here the CDR3 reads CASSTLTGRGNEQFF. CDR3 coding DNA: TGTGCCAGCAGTACCTTGACAGGTAGGGGTAATGAGCAGTTCTTC.

The rearrangement joins TRBV2 to TRBJ1-2; D is undetermined. This CDR3 comprises 13 residues. The germline V gene encodes CDR1 SNHLY and CDR2 FYNNEI. V was clipped by 7 bases and J by 4 bases, with 13 bases between them. The CDR3 spells CASIETASYGYTF. CDR3 nucleotide sequence: TGTGCCAGCATCGAGACGGCTTCCTATGGCTACACCTTC.

The J gene is TRBJ2-2, the V gene TRBV18, with TRBD1 matching 7 bases. CDR3 size: 14 residues. J was trimmed by 7 bases and V by 3 bases; bases with no gene match: 5. Germline CDR1 is KGHSH and CDR2 is LQKENI. The CDR3 loop is CASSPDRPGGELFF. DNA of the CDR3: TGTGCCAGCTCACCGGACAGGCCGGGCGGGGAGCTGTTTTTT.

This chain connects TRBV9 to TRBJ2-3; D is unresolved. The germline CDR1 and CDR2 sequences are SGDLS and YYNGEE. The CDR3 has 16 residues. Trimming took off 4 bases at V and 0 bases at J, with 15 bases between the two ends. CDR3 nucleotides: TGTGCCAGCAGCCTTACCAATTCCCCTAGCACAGATACGCAGTATTTT. Translated, it gives CASSLTNSPSTDTQYF.

V gene TRBV7-9 combines with J gene TRBJ1-3; D perhaps matches TRBD1 (6 bases). Germline CDR1 reads SEHNR; CDR2 reads FQNEAQ (reference sequence). The CDR3 sequence is 19 residues long. V shed 7 bases and J shed 0 bases, with 25 bases lying between them. Written as DNA, the CDR3 is TGTGCCAGCAAACCCTCAGGGGCCGGGACGCCTTCCTCTGGAAACACCATATATTTT. Its translation is CASKPSGAGTPSSGNTIYF.

The chain uses TRBV19 and TRBJ1-1; 9 nucleotides align to TRBD1. The CDR3 runs 15 residues. Germline CDR1 and CDR2: LNHDA and SQIVND (reference sequence). Losses at the gene ends were 10 bases for V and 0 bases for J; bases not matched to a gene: 9. The CDR3 protein is CATRDRAFMNTEAFF. The CDR3, as DNA: TGTGCCACCCGGGACAGGGCTTTCATGAACACTGAAGCTTTCTTT. Variable domain in full (rest from reference TRBV19 and TRBJ1-1): DGGITQSPKYLFRKEGQNVTLSCEQNLNHDAMYWYRQDPGQGLRLIYYSQIVNDFQKGDIAEGYSVSREKKESFPLTVTSAQKNPTAFYLCATRDRAFMNTEAFFGQGTRLTVV.

V and J are TRBV9 and TRBJ2-5, with TRBD1 matching 10 bases. CDR1 is SGDLS, CDR2 YYNGEE, per germline. The trim removed 6 bases at V and 5 bases at J, leaving 10 bases unmatched. The CDR3 extends over 15 amino acids. The CDR3 spells CASNSGTGVGETQYF. For the CDR3, the DNA is TGTGCCAGCAACTCCGGGACAGGGGTGGGGGAGACCCAGTACTTC.

The CDR3 DNA is TGTGCCAGCAGCGTAGTTGGGACGGGGGCCTACGAGCAGTACTTC. Translation: CASSVVGTGAYEQYF. The V and J genes are TRBV9 and TRBJ2-7, with D possibly TRBD2 on 6 matching bases. The CDR3 is 15 residues long. Germline CDR1 and CDR2: SGDLS and YYNGEE. Trimming stripped 0 bases from V and 2 bases from J, with 12 bases between.

This clone appeared a few times. This chain joins TRBV6-4 and TRBJ2-3, with TRBD2 identical over 8 bases. The CDR3 runs to 15 residues. The germline V gene has CDR1 MRHNA and CDR2 SNTAGT. V lost 0 bases to trimming and J lost 2 bases; unmatched junction nucleotides: 1. In DNA, the CDR3 is TGTGCCAGCAGTGACTCAGCGGGAGACACAGATACGCAGTATTTT. Residues: CASSDSAGDTDTQYF.

The chain is built from TRBV4-1 and TRBJ2-2; D is tentatively TRBD1 or TRBD2 (5 bases each). This CDR3 has 14 amino acids. Trimming took 4 bases from V and 3 from J, leaving 9 bases between them. The germline V gene has CDR1 MGHRA and CDR2 YSYEKL. CDR3 sequence: CASSLGTYTGELFF. The DNA of the CDR3 is TGCGCCAGCAGCCTCGGGACCTACACCGGGGAGCTGTTTTTT.

The V and J genes are TRBV5-6 and TRBJ2-5; 8 nucleotides line up with TRBD2. The CDR3 is 15 residues long. The junction had 8 bases not matched to a gene; V was cut back by 2 bases and J by 5 bases. Germline V gene lookup returns CDR1 SGHDT and CDR2 YYEEEE. Here the CDR3 reads CASSFRGGKGETQYF. As DNA, the CDR3 is TGTGCCAGCAGCTTCCGGGGGGGAAAGGGGGAGACCCAGTACTTC.

This clone was detected once. The CDR3 region is CAISDSVAGVPDTQYF. DNA of the CDR3: TGTGCCATCAGTGATTCGGTAGCGGGAGTACCAGATACGCAGTATTTT. J is TRBJ2-3 and V is TRBV10-3; the match to TRBD2 covers 9 bases. There are 16 residues in the CDR3. The germline gives CDR1 ENHRY, CDR2 SYGVKD. Germline trimming cut 3 bases from V and 4 bases from J; bases unmatched to any gene: 8.

This chain's CDR3 is CASRGGPHEQYF. The DNA of the CDR3 is TGTGCCAGCAGGGGAGGACCCCACGAGCAGTACTTC. V and J are TRBV27 and TRBJ2-7; possibly TRBD2 for D (6 bases). The CDR3 totals 12 residues. Germline CDR1 reads MNHEY; CDR2 reads SMNVEV (reference sequence). Trimming stripped 6 bases from V and 5 bases from J, with 11 bases between.

The chain is built from TRBV6-1 and TRBJ2-3; D is unclear. This CDR3 is 12 amino acids long. V dropped 5 bases and J dropped 2 bases, with 5 bases sitting between them. Per germline, CDR1 MNHNS and CDR2 SASEGT. This chain's CDR3 is CASSSYTDTQYF. The CDR3 region has the DNA TGTGCCAGCAGTAGTTACACAGATACGCAGTATTTT.

This sequence joins TRBV2 and TRBJ2-7; D ambiguous. The germline V and J ends were trimmed by 7 bases and 3 bases, with 10 bases remaining between them. The CDR3 runs to 12 residues. Germline V lookup: CDR1 SNHLY, CDR2 FYNNEI. DNA of the CDR3: TGTGCCAGCACTCGAGCCGTCTACGAGCAGTACTTC. Amino acid sequence: CASTRAVYEQYF. Combining the CDR3 with reference TRBV2 and TRBJ2-7 gives the whole variable domain EPEVTQTPSHQVTQMGQEVILRCVPISNHLYFYWYRQILGQKVEFLVSFYNNEISEKSEIFDDQFSVERPDGSNFTLKIRSTKLEDSAMYFCASTRAVYEQYFGPGTRLTVT.

The V and J genes are TRBV27 and TRBJ2-7, with 9 nucleotides matching TRBD1. In germline, CDR1 is MNHEY, CDR2 SMNVEV (reference sequence). This CDR3 comprises 14 residues. Losses at the gene ends were 6 bases for V and 6 bases for J; bases not matched to a gene: 9. CDR3 coding DNA: TGTGCCAGCAGGATCCGGGACAGGGTCCCCGAGCAGTACTTC. It translates to CASRIRDRVPEQYF.

This clone was seen once. The genes are TRBV7-2 and TRBJ2-5, with D possibly TRBD2 on 5 matching bases. CDR1 SGHTA and CDR2 FQGNSA come from the germline V gene. This CDR3 has 13 residues. V lost 5 bases to trimming and J lost 5 bases, with 12 bases between them. This CDR3 is CASSPTSGETQYF. The DNA for the CDR3 is TGTGCCAGCAGCCCGACCAGCGGCGAGACCCAGTACTTC.

The V call is TRBV6-5, the J call TRBJ1-3, with a weak D call TRBD1 (6 bases). The CDR3 is 15 residues long. Germline CDR1 reads MNHEY; CDR2 reads SVGAGI. V was cut by 6 bases and J by 2 bases, with 14 bases left in between. CDR3 sequence reads: CASSLGQSPGNTIYF. The CDR3 DNA is TGTGCCAGCAGCCTCGGACAGTCACCTGGAAACACCATATATTTT.

The chain combines TRBV4-3 with TRBJ2-1; 7 nucleotides line up with TRBD2. CDR3 length: 13 residues. The V gene's germline CDR1 is LGHNA and CDR2 YSLEER. V dropped 5 bases and J dropped 8; count of bases not matched to a gene: 6. CDR3 sequence reads: CASSGRAFDEQFF. The CDR3 DNA reads TGCGCCAGCAGCGGGAGGGCGTTTGATGAGCAGTTCTTC.

V and J are TRBV7-6 and TRBJ2-7, with D possibly being TRBD1 (5 bases). The V gene's germline CDR1 is SGHVS and CDR2 FNYEAQ. CDR3 size: 16 residues. Trimming removed 2 bases at V and 5 bases at J, with 19 bases between. CDR3 in DNA: TGTGCCAGCAGCTTAACCCGTGACAGCGTCGCCCACGAGCAGTACTTC. This sequence encodes CASSLTRDSVAHEQYF. The full variable domain, completed using reference TRBV7-6 and TRBJ2-7, is GAGVSQSPRYKVTKRGQDVALRCDPISGHVSLYWYRQALGQGPEFLTYFNYEAQQDKSGLPNDRFSAERPEGSISTLTIQRTEQRDSAMYRCASSLTRDSVAHEQYFGPGTRLTVT.